The rows below give T cell receptor beta chains drawn from one sample of a study of blood T cells in healthy people across ages. TCRdb reprocessed the 5' RACE reads with MiXCR, giving one entry per CDR3 protein. Of more than 900,000 distinct CDR3 sequences listed, almost 25% are singletons. These data were also reused for a study on T cells of mothers and their children.

Material for sequencing was blood. The receptors come from a girl aged 2 to 9 in good health. Each CDR3 is given with its conserved first and last residue. The D gene is left open where the match is weak. Clone size is shown for a subset of rows, as once, few, many or a class of expanded clone.

D	V	size	J	length	CDR3	DNA
-	TRBV4-2	few	TRBJ2-2	15	CASSQEKWGTGELFF	TGTGCCAGCAGCCAAGAAAAATGGGGCACCGGGGAGCTGTTTTTT
-	TRBV20-1	few	TRBJ2-7	13	CSALLGGSYEQYF	TGCAGTGCTCTCCTAGGGGGCTCCTACGAGCAGTACTTC
-	TRBV28	few	TRBJ2-4	15	CASSFESLAKSIQYF	TGTGCCAGCAGTTTTGAGTCACTAGCCAAAAGCATTCAGTACTTC
-	TRBV21-1	-	TRBJ2-7	13	CAEDHSTSYEQYF	TGTGCCGAGGATCATAGTACGTCCTACGAGCAGTACTTC
-	TRBV7-9	-	TRBJ1-4	16	CASSFHLGEPNEKLFF	TGTGCCAGCAGCTTCCACCTAGGGGAGCCTAATGAAAAACTGTTTTTT
TRBD2	TRBV5-1	-	TRBJ2-1	16	CASSLAPSGIWDEQFF	TGCGCCAGCAGCTTGGCGCCTAGCGGGATTTGGGATGAGCAGTTCTTC
-	TRBV9	-	TRBJ1-2	12	CASSTQGNDYTF	TGTGCCAGCAGCACACAGGGTAACGACTACACCTTC
-	TRBV15	few	TRBJ2-1	16	CATSRGGRGPVNEQFF	TGTGCCACCAGCAGAGGTGGCAGGGGTCCGGTCAATGAGCAGTTCTTC
-	TRBV7-8	-	TRBJ1-4	14	CASSPRGPYEKLFF	TGTGCCAGCAGCCCCAGGGGACCTTATGAAAAACTGTTTTTT
TRBD1	TRBV5-1	few	TRBJ2-1	16	CASSPWGDRGRNEQFF	TGCGCCAGCAGCCCGTGGGGGGACAGGGGGCGAAATGAGCAGTTCTTC
TRBD1	TRBV7-2	-	TRBJ1-1	14	CASSPLPGQGEVFF	TGTGCCAGCAGCCCCTTACCGGGACAGGGTGAAGTTTTCTTT
-	TRBV28	-	TRBJ2-1	13	CASSLYGSDEQFF	TGTGCCAGCAGCCTTTACGGTAGCGATGAGCAGTTCTTC
-	TRBV20-1	-	TRBJ2-5	15	CSAPPVGVGRETQYF	TGCAGTGCCCCCCCTGTCGGGGTTGGGCGAGAGACCCAGTACTTC
-	TRBV12-5	few	TRBJ2-1	17	CAGGLVPFSRAGHEQFF	TGTGCTGGTGGTTTGGTACCCTTCTCCCGGGCGGGGCATGAGCAGTTCTTC
-	TRBV5-5	few	TRBJ2-3	14	CASSFLGDTDTQYF	TGTGCCAGCAGCTTCCTGGGGGACACAGATACGCAGTATTTT
TRBD2	TRBV12-3/TRBV12-4	few	TRBJ2-1	13	CASSYGGGVEQFF	TGTGCCAGCAGTTATGGCGGGGGAGTAGAGCAGTTCTTC
-	TRBV29-1	few	TRBJ2-1	13	CSVEQWHDNEQFF	TGCAGCGTTGAACAGTGGCACGACAATGAGCAGTTCTTC
TRBD2	TRBV20-1	-	TRBJ2-5	22	CSAQGGGDFGGRDLGPQETQYF	TGCAGTGCCCAAGGGGGCGGGGATTTTGGCGGGAGGGACCTGGGGCCGCAAGAGACCCAGTACTTC
-	TRBV29-1	-	TRBJ1-2	15	CSVDTLTGTLGGYTF	TGCAGCGTAGACACTCTTACAGGGACTCTCGGTGGCTACACCTTC
-	TRBV24-1	few	TRBJ2-5	13	CATSDFFQETQYF	TGTGCCACCAGTGATTTTTTTCAAGAGACCCAGTACTTC
TRBD1	TRBV3-1	few	TRBJ1-6	13	CASVGQGASPLHF	TGTGCCAGCGTGGGACAGGGGGCCTCACCCCTCCACTTT
-	TRBV4-2	-	TRBJ1-2	12	CASSHRKAGYTF	TGTGCCAGCAGCCACCGAAAGGCCGGCTACACCTTC
TRBD1	TRBV15	few	TRBJ2-1	15	CATSRGPDRGDEQFF	TGTGCCACCAGCAGAGGCCCGGACAGGGGAGATGAGCAGTTCTTC
-	TRBV4-3	-	TRBJ2-3	15	CASSQDNGAADTQYF	TGCGCCAGCAGCCAAGATAATGGGGCCGCAGATACGCAGTATTTT
-	TRBV7-8	few	TRBJ2-2	15	CASSLLGTSTGELFF	TGTGCCAGCAGCTTACTGGGCACGAGCACCGGGGAGCTGTTTTTT
-	TRBV4-2	-	TRBJ1-5	13	CASSQMGTSLRHF	TGTGCCAGCAGCCAAATGGGCACGTCCCTCCGGCATTTT
-	TRBV20-1	-	TRBJ1-4	15	CSARDPQGRGEKLFF	TGCAGTGCTAGAGATCCTCAGGGTCGTGGGGAAAAACTGTTTTTT
TRBD1	TRBV28	-	TRBJ2-4	16	CAGSGTGGLAKNIQYF	TGTGCCGGCTCCGGGACAGGGGGTTTAGCCAAAAACATTCAGTACTTC
-	TRBV4-3	-	TRBJ2-3	18	CASSRSWGVAGRTDTQYF	TGCGCCAGCAGCCGCTCATGGGGGGTGGCGGGACGCACAGATACGCAGTATTTT
TRBD1	TRBV28	few	TRBJ2-1	14	CASSWGQVGNEQFF	TGTGCCAGCAGTTGGGGACAGGTCGGCAATGAGCAGTTCTTC
TRBD1	TRBV29-1	few	TRBJ1-5	13	CSVGQGSNQPQHF	TGCAGCGTTGGACAGGGAAGCAATCAGCCCCAGCATTTT
-	TRBV5-1	-	TRBJ2-5	13	CASSEVGGETQYF	TGCGCCAGCAGCGAAGTGGGGGGAGAGACCCAGTACTTC
-	TRBV6-1	-	TRBJ2-7	13	CASSVSPAAEQYF	TGTGCCAGCAGTGTATCCCCGGCGGCAGAGCAGTACTTC
-	TRBV5-6	few	TRBJ1-2	12	CASSLDLIGCTF	TGTGCCAGCAGCTTGGACTTGATTGGCTGCACCTTC
-	TRBV29-1	-	TRBJ1-2	13	CSVVGQGLGGYTF	TGCAGCGTTGTCGGGCAGGGCCTAGGTGGCTACACCTTC
-	TRBV20-1	-	TRBJ2-5	13	CSASWSVQETQYF	TGCAGTGCTAGCTGGTCAGTCCAAGAGACCCAGTACTTC
TRBD1	TRBV3-1	-	TRBJ2-7	14	CASSQWDRGNEQYF	TGTGCCAGCAGCCAGTGGGACAGGGGAAACGAGCAGTACTTC
TRBD1	TRBV10-3	-	TRBJ2-7	16	CAIRRKGTGAVYEQYF	TGTGCCATCAGGAGGAAGGGAACAGGGGCGGTCTACGAGCAGTACTTC
-	TRBV7-9	-	TRBJ2-5	18	CASSLLVGVGRQGETQYF	TGTGCCAGCAGCCTACTAGTGGGGGTGGGGCGCCAAGGAGAGACCCAGTACTTC
TRBD1	TRBV11-1	few	TRBJ2-6	19	CASSSPSGTVSSGANVLTF	TGTGCCAGCAGCTCGCCCTCCGGGACAGTTAGCTCTGGGGCCAACGTCCTGACTTTC
TRBD2	TRBV20-1	few	TRBJ2-7	14	CSPRPRLAGTEQYF	TGCAGTCCTCGCCCCCGACTAGCGGGGACCGAGCAGTACTTC
TRBD2	TRBV3-1	-	TRBJ2-5	16	CASSQQKSGSRETQYF	TGTGCCAGCAGCCAACAAAAAAGCGGGAGCAGGGAGACCCAGTACTTC
-	TRBV29-1	few	TRBJ1-2	12	CSVNDGNYGYTF	TGCAGCGTTAACGACGGGAACTATGGCTACACCTTC
TRBD1	TRBV15	few	TRBJ1-6	15	CATSRDRTGGSPLHF	TGTGCCACCAGCAGAGATCGAACAGGGGGTTCACCCCTCCACTTT
-	TRBV29-1	-	TRBJ2-5	15	CSARGIPTHQETQYF	TGCAGCGCCCGGGGCATACCGACGCATCAAGAGACCCAGTACTTC
-	TRBV6-5	-	TRBJ2-5	16	CASSYGATVNQETQYF	TGTGCCAGCAGTTATGGGGCGACAGTAAACCAAGAGACCCAGTACTTC
TRBD1	TRBV28	-	TRBJ2-7	15	CASSLLGQGLYEQYF	TGTGCCAGCAGTTTATTGGGACAGGGACTCTACGAGCAGTACTTC
-	TRBV9	-	TRBJ1-6	15	CASSVEDSSTSPLHF	TGTGCCAGCAGCGTAGAAGACTCATCAACTTCACCCCTCCACTTT
-	TRBV29-1	-	TRBJ2-4	16	CSVIPRDDGAKNIQYF	TGCAGCGTAATACCCCGGGACGACGGGGCCAAAAACATTCAGTACTTC
-	TRBV7-2	-	TRBJ1-5	14	CASSLVHGTQPQHF	TGTGCCAGCAGCTTAGTTCATGGGACTCAGCCCCAGCATTTT
TRBD1	TRBV20-1	few	TRBJ2-7	14	CSASQPDRPYGQYF	TGCAGTGCTAGTCAACCGGACAGGCCATACGGGCAGTACTTC